This TCR beta chain was profiled in a study of shared clonotypes between healthy human individuals. This clone was found once. The target antigen is unknown. CDR3 length: 15 amino acids. Trimming at V came to 3 bases and at J to 1 base, leaving 3 bases not matched to a gene. The germline CDR1 and CDR2 sequences are SGHAT and FQNNGV. Sequenced by immunoSEQ multiplex PCR; TCRdb stores in-frame clones only, minus some. The table lists over a million clones, about 96% of them singletons, with approximately 1.1% in the top ten. Study-wide points: Rarefaction showed that sequencing of sorted subsets was incomplete (despite large depth).

The sample was naive CD4+ T cells sorted from blood. Stated subset: CD45RA+ positively selected. J is TRBJ2-4 and V is TRBV11-2, with TRBD1 identical over 7 bases. The source is a man aged 25-45 years in good health. CDR3 sequence: CASSFSTGAKNIQYF. CDR3 DNA sequence: TGTGCCAGCAGCTTCTCGACAGGGGCCAAAAACATTCAGTACTTC.